These 30 T cell receptor beta chains were sequenced from one sample in a study of cytomegalovirus exposure and HLA in healthy donors. It was with 60 Vbeta and 13 Jbeta primers that the PCR ran. Using immunoSEQ multiplex PCR, the repertoire was profiled, and TCRdb retains in-frame clones only, with some absent. The sample includes 110,000 or so clones, 60% to 80% of them seen just once. Sequencing input: PBMCs. The receptors originated from a woman in her thirties in good health and CMV-seropositive.

This clone turned up a few times. V is TRBV5-1 and J is TRBJ2-3; D unclear. Germline lookup yields CDR1 SGHRS and CDR2 YFSETQ. The CDR3 extends over 13 amino acids. V was pared by 0 bases and J by 3 bases, with 5 bases between. The CDR3 DNA reads as TGCGCCAGCAGCTTGGGAGATACAGATACGCAGTATTTT. It encodes CASSLGDTDTQYF.

V and J are TRBV19 and TRBJ1-4; no clear D. Trimming took 7 bases from V and 5 from J, leaving 8 bases between them. The germline V gene encodes CDR1 LNHDA and CDR2 SQIVND (reference sequence). The CDR3 is 12 amino acids. The CDR3 region has the DNA TGTGCCAGTAATTTACAAAATGAAAAACTGTTTTTT. It yields the protein CASNLQNEKLFF.

This rearrangement joins TRBV5-1 to TRBJ1-1; D gene unclear. CDR1 is SGHRS and CDR2 is YFSETQ in the germline V gene. V was shortened by 1 base and J by 6 bases, with 16 bases between the two germline ends. The length of the CDR3 is 15 residues. The CDR3 DNA follows: TGCGCCAGCAGCTTGAAACCGAGTAGCTACGCTGAAGCTTTCTTT. Protein sequence: CASSLKPSSYAEAFF.

The genes are TRBV6-5 and TRBJ2-7, with 10 bases fitting TRBD2. The CDR3 loop spans 13 amino acids. With V trimmed by 7 bases and J by 4 bases, 4 bases remained unmatched. Per the germline V gene, CDR1 is MNHEY and CDR2 is SVGAGI. For the CDR3, the DNA is TGTGCCAGCAAGGGTAGCGGGAGGTACGAGCAGTACTTC. Amino acid sequence: CASKGSGRYEQYF.

CDR3 coding DNA: TGCGCCAGCAGCCAAGCGTATGGGCAGTACAATGAGCAGTTCTTC. Its protein product is CASSQAYGQYNEQFF. The chain is built from TRBV4-1 and TRBJ2-1; D gene unclear. The CDR3 totals 15 residues. Germline V gene lookup returns CDR1 MGHRA and CDR2 YSYEKL. V was trimmed by 1 base and J by 4 bases, leaving 11 bases between them.

This chain joins TRBV6-4 and TRBJ2-3, with D possibly being TRBD2 (5 bases). The CDR3 runs to 14 residues. The germline gives CDR1 MRHNA, CDR2 SNTAGT. V was trimmed by 6 bases and J by 2 bases, leaving 12 bases between them. DNA of the CDR3: TGTGCCAGCAGCCAGACTATAACCACAGATACGCAGTATTTT. Amino acids: CASSQTITTDTQYF.

The chain is built from TRBV6-5 and TRBJ1-6; TRBD1 is a possible D gene (6 bases). Germline V gives CDR1 MNHEY, CDR2 SVGAGI. This CDR3 has 14 amino acids. V was pared by 6 bases and J by 13 bases, with 19 bases between. In DNA form, the CDR3 reads TGTGCCAGCAGGACGGGACACGGGATGAGTCCCCTCCACTTT. This translates into CASRTGHGMSPLHF.

V and J are TRBV1 and TRBJ2-1; the tabulated D call, TRBD2, remains unverified against the DNA. TRBV1 is a pseudogene. CDR3 length: 17 residues. This chain's CDR3 is CTSSQDPAGQREGEQFF. The DNA of the CDR3 is TGCACCAGCAGCCAAGATCCGGCCGGGCAGCGGGAGGGTGAGCAGTTCTTC.

This chain joins TRBV21-1 and TRBJ1-2; TRBD1 is taken as the D call from the table, unchecked against the DNA. TRBV21-1 is termed a pseudogene. CDR3 size: 15 residues. In DNA, the CDR3 is TGTGCCAGCAGCAAAAGGTGTCAGGGCTACTATGGCTACACCTTC. Translated: CASSKRCQGYYGYTF.

The chain is built from TRBV7-9 and TRBJ1-5, with D unclear. Germline V gene lookup returns CDR1 SEHNR and CDR2 FQNEAQ (reference sequence). This CDR3 region has 14 residues. V lost 4 bases and J lost 5, with 12 bases in between. In nucleotides, the CDR3 is TGTGCCAGCAGCTCAACTCTCGAATATCAGCCCCAGCATTTT. As protein: CASSSTLEYQPQHF.

For this clone: Mismatch with germline at one junction end may stem from a read error. This sequence joins TRBV7-9 and TRBJ2-7; TRBD1 aligns across 9 bases. Looked up from germline, CDR1 is SEHNR and CDR2 is FQNEAQ (reference sequence). The CDR3 has 17 amino acids. Here the CDR3 reads CSSSAYGQGISWYEQYF. For the CDR3, the DNA is TGTTCCAGCAGCGCGTACGGACAGGGGATCAGCTGGTACGAGCAGTACTTC.

V is TRBV5-6 and J is TRBJ2-3, with D possibly being TRBD2 (5 bases). The CDR3 sequence is 17 residues long. V gave up 0 bases and J gave up 6 bases, with 20 bases separating them. Germline CDR1 reads SGHDT; CDR2 reads YYEEEE. Here the CDR3 reads CASSLAVGNPWEDTQYF. CDR3 DNA: TGTGCCAGCAGCTTGGCCGTAGGGAACCCCTGGGAGGATACGCAGTATTTT. Complete variable domain (other parts from reference TRBV5-6 and TRBJ2-3): DAGVTQSPTHLIKTRGQQVTLRCSPKSGHDTVSWYQQALGQGPQFIFQYYEEEERQRGNFPDRFSGHQFPNYSSELNVNALLLGDSALYLCASSLAVGNPWEDTQYFGPGTRLTVL.

CDR3 residues: CASAGQTYEQYF. For the CDR3, the DNA is TGCGCCAGCGCGGGACAGACGTACGAGCAGTACTTC. The V call is TRBV10-1, the J call TRBJ2-7; weak D call: TRBD1 (7 bases). The CDR3 has 12 residues. Per germline, CDR1 WNHNN and CDR2 SYGVQD (reference sequence). V lost 8 bases, J lost 4 bases, and 12 bases lay in between.

This chain connects TRBV7-9 to TRBJ1-6; D is unclear. V was shortened by 2 bases and J by 8 bases, with 13 bases between the two germline ends. The CDR3 is 15 amino acids. Germline CDR1 SEHNR, CDR2 FQNEAQ (reference sequence). CDR3 nucleotide sequence: TGTGCCAGCAGCTTACCCGACCCTGAGGATTCACCCCTCCACTTT. The encoded protein is CASSLPDPEDSPLHF.

The chain joins TRBV5-6 to TRBJ2-5, with 10 bases that match TRBD1. TRBJ2-7 explains the end of the DNA better; the J call may be wrong. The germline CDR1 and CDR2 sequences are SGHDT and YYEEEE. The CDR3 sequence is 15 residues long. CDR3 nucleotides: TGTGCCAGCAGCTTGGCGGGACAGGGGTCCAACGAGCAGTACTTC. It codes for CASSLAGQGSNEQYF.

This chain uses TRBV5-1 with TRBJ1-4; 8 bases match TRBD1. Per germline, CDR1 SGHRS and CDR2 YFSETQ. V lost 4 bases and J lost 4; bases outside the gene matches: 6. CDR3 size: 15 residues. CDR3 bases: TGCGCCAGCAGCCTTCGACAGGGGAATAATGAAAAACTGTTTTTT. It specifies CASSLRQGNNEKLFF.

The CDR3 DNA sequence: TGTGCCAGTTTAAACAGGGGCGCGAGGACCGGGGAGCTGTTTTTT. Its protein is CASLNRGARTGELFF. The chain carries TRBV6-6 and TRBJ2-2; 7 nucleotides align to TRBD1. CDR1 is MNHNY, CDR2 SVGAGI, per germline (reference sequence). The CDR3 sequence is 15 residues long. Trimming cost V 9 bases and J 5 bases; bases outside gene matches: 12.

The chain recombines TRBV7-3 with TRBJ2-1; no definite D call. Germline V lookup: CDR1 SGHTA, CDR2 FQGTGA. The CDR3 length is 13 residues. The V and J ends lost 5 bases and 5 bases respectively, with 10 bases between them. The CDR3 region has the DNA TGTGCCAGCAGCCTTTACCAGGACAATGAGCAGTTCTTC. Its protein product is CASSLYQDNEQFF.

The rearrangement uses TRBV9 and TRBJ1-1, with D maybe TRBD1 (5 bases). The V end was cut by 0 bases, the J end by 2 bases, with 8 bases between. The germline V gene has CDR1 SGDLS and CDR2 YYNGEE. The CDR3 totals 14 residues. The CDR3 nucleotides read TGTGCCAGCAGCGTAGCCAGGGCTAACACTGAAGCTTTCTTT. Its translation is CASSVARANTEAFF.

This clone came up once. This chain uses TRBV6-1 with TRBJ1-6; D possibly corresponds to TRBD1 (5 bases). This CDR3 has 14 residues. Per the germline V gene, CDR1 is MNHNS and CDR2 is SASEGT. The ends were cut back, 5 bases at V and 6 bases at J, with 11 bases in the middle. CDR3 in DNA: TGTGCCAGCAGTTATCTGACAGCTAATTCACCCCTCCACTTT. It yields the protein CASSYLTANSPLHF.

In this sample, this clone turned up a few times. The V and J genes are TRBV2 and TRBJ2-7; 8 bases agree with TRBD1. Germline-derived CDR1 and CDR2 are SNHLY and FYNNEI. Trimming at V came to 5 bases and at J to 5 bases, leaving 5 bases not matched to a gene. This CDR3 is 13 amino acids long. The CDR3 coding sequence is TGTGCCAGCAGTTTCGGACAGGGCCACGAGCAGTACTTC. Translating gives CASSFGQGHEQYF.

This clone has more than one count but fewer than ten. V gene TRBV6-1 combines with J gene TRBJ2-6; 8 nucleotides line up with TRBD1. The CDR3 has 15 amino acids. With V trimmed by 7 bases and J by 3 bases, 5 bases remained unmatched. Germline CDR1 and CDR2: MNHNS and SASEGT. This chain's CDR3 is CASTTTGVGANVLTF. The CDR3 DNA reads TGTGCCAGCACCACGACAGGGGTTGGGGCCAACGTCCTGACTTTC.

Remarks on this clone: At one boundary the junction diverges from the germline segment, which might be a read error. Written as DNA, the CDR3 is TGTGCTAGCAGCTTAGGGACAGGGAGTTTATGGGAGACCCAGTACTTC. As protein: CASSLGTGSLWETQYF. The V call is TRBV7-7, the J call TRBJ2-5; 9 bases are shared with TRBD1. This CDR3 contains 16 residues. Germline CDR1 and CDR2: SSHAT and FNYEAQ (reference sequence). The full variable domain, with the rest looked up from reference TRBV7-7 and TRBJ2-5, is GAGVSQSPRYKVTKRGQDVTLRCDPISSHATLYWYQQALGQGPEFLTYFNYEAQPDKSGLPSDRFSAERPEGSISTLTIQRTEQRDSAMYRCASSLGTGSLWETQYFGPGTRLLVL.

A remark on this clone: The limits of the CDR3 on the DNA are not certain, so only TCRdb's listed CDR3 is given. The V call is TRBV21-1, the J call TRBJ2-7; the D call TRBD1 from the table was never checked on the DNA. TRBV21-1 constitutes a pseudogene. From its first to its last residue, the CDR3 has 16 amino acids. The CDR3 loop is CASSKVVGQGINEQYF.

The chain is built from TRBV6-5 and TRBJ1-2; 8 bases match TRBD1. There are 14 residues in the CDR3. Germline V gene sequence: CDR1 MNHEY, CDR2 SVGAGI. The J segment lost 6 bases and the V segment lost 4 bases, leaving 7 bases of the junction unmatched. In DNA, the CDR3 is TGTGCCAGCAGTTCCGGACAGGGCTTGAATGGCTACACCTTC. It specifies CASSSGQGLNGYTF.

This rearrangement joins TRBV13 to TRBJ2-2, with TRBD1 matching over 9 bases. Germline values: CDR1 PRHDT, CDR2 FYEKMQ (reference sequence). V lost 5 bases and J lost 3; bases outside the gene matches: 7. This CDR3 has 16 amino acids. The CDR3 loop reads CASSRGGQGYTGELFF. For the CDR3, the DNA is TGTGCCAGCAGCCGCGGAGGACAGGGGTACACCGGGGAGCTGTTTTTT.

This chain links TRBV5-1 with TRBJ2-7, with TRBD1 matching over 10 bases. V was clipped by 0 bases and J by 6 bases; unmatched bases: 9. The germline CDR1 and CDR2 sequences are SGHRS and YFSETQ. The CDR3 has 16 amino acids. The CDR3 is CASSLVTGTGEAEQYF. The CDR3 DNA sequence: TGCGCCAGCAGCTTGGTTACGGGGACAGGGGAAGCCGAGCAGTACTTC.

This chain uses TRBV11-2 with TRBJ2-1, with 10 bases that match TRBD2. The germline gives CDR1 SGHAT, CDR2 FQNNGV. The CDR3 is 14 amino acids. Trimming at V came to 3 bases and at J to 10 bases, leaving 6 bases not matched to a gene. CDR3 sequence: CASSFSGGPREQFF. The DNA of the CDR3 is TGTGCCAGCAGCTTTAGCGGGGGGCCCCGGGAGCAGTTCTTC.

The chain is built from TRBV27 and TRBJ2-7, with 7 bases identical to TRBD1. Germline V lookup: CDR1 MNHEY, CDR2 SMNVEV (reference sequence). Trimming took 3 bases from V and 3 from J; bases not matched to a gene: 8. The CDR3 extends over 15 amino acids. In DNA form, the CDR3 reads TGTGCCAGCAGTTTCTTAGGACAGGTGAACTACGAGCAGTACTTC. It is translated as CASSFLGQVNYEQYF.

The CDR3 sequence is CASSQRTSEQYF. CDR3 DNA: TGTGCCAGTAGTCAGCGGACCTCCGAGCAGTACTTC. The chain joins TRBV19 to TRBJ2-7, with D possibly being TRBD2 (5 bases). The CDR3 sequence is 12 residues long. V lost 5 bases to trimming and J lost 6 bases, with 11 bases between them. In germline, CDR1 is LNHDA, CDR2 SQIVND (reference sequence).